Sequencing of this TCR beta chain was carried out in a study of blood T cell repertoires in COVID-19. As for the study in general: The study drew acute and convalescent COVID-19 samples from the United States, Italy and Spain. PBMCs, B-cell-depleted T cells, or T cells were the source of the cDNA or gDNA that made up the material.

Authors' data handling: Amplified reference gene primers provided the basis for estimating nucleated cell counts. Data came from immunoSEQ multiplex PCR; TCRdb stores just in-frame clones and leaves some out. D and trimming come from the DNA, and the V and J calls and clone size come from that table. Altogether tens of thousands of clones are present, 89% being singletons, with the ten largest covering less than 50%. This receptor was identified in a woman aged 55 to 70 with COVID-19, enrolled during active disease. The specimen was peripheral blood.

This CDR3 is CASRIQGDTEAFF. The CDR3 DNA is TGCGCCAGTAGGATACAGGGGGACACTGAAGCTTTCTTT. V is TRBV5-1 and J is TRBJ1-1, with 8 bases aligning to TRBD1. V shed 8 bases and J 3 bases; nucleotides not matched to a gene: 6. The CDR3 is 13 residues long. Germline V gene sequence: CDR1 SGHRS, CDR2 YFSETQ.